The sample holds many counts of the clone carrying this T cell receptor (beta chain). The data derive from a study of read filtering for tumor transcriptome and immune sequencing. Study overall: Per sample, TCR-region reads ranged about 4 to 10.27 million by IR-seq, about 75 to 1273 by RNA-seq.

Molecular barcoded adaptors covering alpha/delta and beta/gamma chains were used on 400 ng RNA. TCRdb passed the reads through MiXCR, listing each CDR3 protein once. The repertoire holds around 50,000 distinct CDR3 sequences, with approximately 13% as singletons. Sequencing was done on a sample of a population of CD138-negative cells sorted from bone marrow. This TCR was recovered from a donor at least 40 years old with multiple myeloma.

CDR3 loop: CASSLVAGTNTGELFF. CDR3 bases: TGCGCCAGCAGCTTGGTGGCAGGAACCAACACCGGGGAGCTGTTTTTT. V gene TRBV5-1 combines with J gene TRBJ2-2, with unresolved D. The CDR3 has 16 residues. The V end was cut by 0 bases, the J end by 2 bases, with 11 bases between. Per germline, CDR1 SGHRS and CDR2 YFSETQ.